This T cell receptor (beta chain) stems from a study of shared clonotypes between healthy human individuals. Study-level findings and limits: A small donor pool kept down the genetic and exposure-history diversity that was represented.

Regarding this clone: Its specificity is unknown.

All donors were Caucasian adults living in Nashville, Tennessee. Researchers ran the assay at a deep level. Using immunoSEQ multiplex PCR, the repertoire was profiled, and TCRdb retains in-frame clones only, with some absent. This table holds around 100,000 clones, around 73% found once. Sequencing was done on a sample of memory CD8+ T cells sorted from blood. Subset noted: CD45RO+ cells pooled with CCR7-negative TemRA cells. This sequence originates from a woman younger than 45 in good health.

The chain's CDR3 is CASSEVGKGEQYF. For the CDR3, the DNA is TGTGCCAGCAGTGAAGTAGGGAAGGGCGAGCAGTACTTC. The genes are TRBV25-1 and TRBJ2-7; no definite D call. Trimming pared 2 bases from V and 6 bases from J, leaving 11 bases between. This CDR3 has 13 residues. CDR1 and CDR2 from the germline V gene are MGHDK and SYGVNS.